This T cell receptor beta chain came from a study of blood T cell repertoires in COVID-19. Study-wide context: Samples of COVID-19 (acute and convalescent) were obtained from the United States, Italy and Spain. PBMCs, B-cell-depleted T cells, or T cells were the source of the cDNA or gDNA that made up the material.

The CDR3 is made up of 12 amino acids. V lost 5 bases and J lost 5; bases outside the gene matches: 2. The germline CDR1 and CDR2 sequences are MNHEY and SVGAGI. In the original processing: Reference gene primer amplification gave nucleated cell count estimates. TCRdb's copy holds only in-frame clones and misses some; the assay was immunoSEQ multiplex PCR. That table supplies the V and J calls and clone size; D and trimming were determined from the DNA. The sample has 95,000 to 150,000 clones, 85% to 90% seen once. The sample consisted of peripheral blood. The origin of this receptor is a woman in her seventies with acute or convalescent COVID-19. The rearrangement joins TRBV6-5 to TRBJ1-1; 7 nucleotides align to TRBD1. As DNA, the CDR3 is TGTGCCAGCAGTAAACAGGGGACTGAAGCTTTCTTT. Translation gives CASSKQGTEAFF.